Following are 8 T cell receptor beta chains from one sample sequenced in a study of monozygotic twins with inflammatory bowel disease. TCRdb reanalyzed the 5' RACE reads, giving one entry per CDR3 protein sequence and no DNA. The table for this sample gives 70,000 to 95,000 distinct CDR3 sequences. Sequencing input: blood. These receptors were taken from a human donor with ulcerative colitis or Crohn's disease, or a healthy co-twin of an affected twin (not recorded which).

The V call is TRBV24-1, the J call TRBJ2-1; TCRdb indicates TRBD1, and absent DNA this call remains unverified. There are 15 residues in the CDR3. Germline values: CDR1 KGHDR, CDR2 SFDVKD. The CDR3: CATAPQGANPNEQFF.

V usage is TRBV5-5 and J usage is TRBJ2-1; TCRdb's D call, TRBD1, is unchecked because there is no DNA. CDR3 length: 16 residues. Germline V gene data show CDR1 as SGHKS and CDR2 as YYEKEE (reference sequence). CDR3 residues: CASSLGGREAYNEQFF.

CDR3 residues: CSVGSTGNYGYTF. The chain links TRBV29-1 to TRBJ1-2; TCRdb reports TRBD1, a call that lacks DNA to check it against. Germline V gives CDR1 SQVTM, CDR2 ANQGSEA. This CDR3 spans 13 amino acids. The full variable domain, in which reference TRBV29-1 and TRBJ1-2 provide the parts outside the CDR3, is SAVISQKPSRDICQRGTSLTIQCQVDSQVTMMFWYRQQPGQSLTLIATANQGSEATYESGFVIDKFPISRPNLTFSTLTVSNMSPEDSSIYLCSVGSTGNYGYTFGSGTRLTVV.

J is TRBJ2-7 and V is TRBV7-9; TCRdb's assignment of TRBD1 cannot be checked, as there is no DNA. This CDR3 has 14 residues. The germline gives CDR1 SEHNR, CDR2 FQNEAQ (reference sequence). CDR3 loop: CASSPRSGLYEQYF.

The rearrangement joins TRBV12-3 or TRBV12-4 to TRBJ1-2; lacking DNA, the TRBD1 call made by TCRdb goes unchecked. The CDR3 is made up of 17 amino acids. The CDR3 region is CASSLGGRPNPNYGYTF.

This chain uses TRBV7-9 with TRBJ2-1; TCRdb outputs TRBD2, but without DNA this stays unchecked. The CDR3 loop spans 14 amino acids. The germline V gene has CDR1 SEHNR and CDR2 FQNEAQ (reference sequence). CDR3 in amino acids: CASSSIGLNNEQFF.

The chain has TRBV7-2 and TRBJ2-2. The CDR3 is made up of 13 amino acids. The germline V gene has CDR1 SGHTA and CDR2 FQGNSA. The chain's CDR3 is CASSLPGRGELFF.

The CDR3 is CASSSNRGQPQHF. V and J are TRBV7-2 and TRBJ1-5; TCRdb gives TRBD1 as the D gene, but with no DNA this cannot be confirmed. Germline-derived CDR1 and CDR2 are SGHTA and FQGNSA. The length of the CDR3 is 13 residues.